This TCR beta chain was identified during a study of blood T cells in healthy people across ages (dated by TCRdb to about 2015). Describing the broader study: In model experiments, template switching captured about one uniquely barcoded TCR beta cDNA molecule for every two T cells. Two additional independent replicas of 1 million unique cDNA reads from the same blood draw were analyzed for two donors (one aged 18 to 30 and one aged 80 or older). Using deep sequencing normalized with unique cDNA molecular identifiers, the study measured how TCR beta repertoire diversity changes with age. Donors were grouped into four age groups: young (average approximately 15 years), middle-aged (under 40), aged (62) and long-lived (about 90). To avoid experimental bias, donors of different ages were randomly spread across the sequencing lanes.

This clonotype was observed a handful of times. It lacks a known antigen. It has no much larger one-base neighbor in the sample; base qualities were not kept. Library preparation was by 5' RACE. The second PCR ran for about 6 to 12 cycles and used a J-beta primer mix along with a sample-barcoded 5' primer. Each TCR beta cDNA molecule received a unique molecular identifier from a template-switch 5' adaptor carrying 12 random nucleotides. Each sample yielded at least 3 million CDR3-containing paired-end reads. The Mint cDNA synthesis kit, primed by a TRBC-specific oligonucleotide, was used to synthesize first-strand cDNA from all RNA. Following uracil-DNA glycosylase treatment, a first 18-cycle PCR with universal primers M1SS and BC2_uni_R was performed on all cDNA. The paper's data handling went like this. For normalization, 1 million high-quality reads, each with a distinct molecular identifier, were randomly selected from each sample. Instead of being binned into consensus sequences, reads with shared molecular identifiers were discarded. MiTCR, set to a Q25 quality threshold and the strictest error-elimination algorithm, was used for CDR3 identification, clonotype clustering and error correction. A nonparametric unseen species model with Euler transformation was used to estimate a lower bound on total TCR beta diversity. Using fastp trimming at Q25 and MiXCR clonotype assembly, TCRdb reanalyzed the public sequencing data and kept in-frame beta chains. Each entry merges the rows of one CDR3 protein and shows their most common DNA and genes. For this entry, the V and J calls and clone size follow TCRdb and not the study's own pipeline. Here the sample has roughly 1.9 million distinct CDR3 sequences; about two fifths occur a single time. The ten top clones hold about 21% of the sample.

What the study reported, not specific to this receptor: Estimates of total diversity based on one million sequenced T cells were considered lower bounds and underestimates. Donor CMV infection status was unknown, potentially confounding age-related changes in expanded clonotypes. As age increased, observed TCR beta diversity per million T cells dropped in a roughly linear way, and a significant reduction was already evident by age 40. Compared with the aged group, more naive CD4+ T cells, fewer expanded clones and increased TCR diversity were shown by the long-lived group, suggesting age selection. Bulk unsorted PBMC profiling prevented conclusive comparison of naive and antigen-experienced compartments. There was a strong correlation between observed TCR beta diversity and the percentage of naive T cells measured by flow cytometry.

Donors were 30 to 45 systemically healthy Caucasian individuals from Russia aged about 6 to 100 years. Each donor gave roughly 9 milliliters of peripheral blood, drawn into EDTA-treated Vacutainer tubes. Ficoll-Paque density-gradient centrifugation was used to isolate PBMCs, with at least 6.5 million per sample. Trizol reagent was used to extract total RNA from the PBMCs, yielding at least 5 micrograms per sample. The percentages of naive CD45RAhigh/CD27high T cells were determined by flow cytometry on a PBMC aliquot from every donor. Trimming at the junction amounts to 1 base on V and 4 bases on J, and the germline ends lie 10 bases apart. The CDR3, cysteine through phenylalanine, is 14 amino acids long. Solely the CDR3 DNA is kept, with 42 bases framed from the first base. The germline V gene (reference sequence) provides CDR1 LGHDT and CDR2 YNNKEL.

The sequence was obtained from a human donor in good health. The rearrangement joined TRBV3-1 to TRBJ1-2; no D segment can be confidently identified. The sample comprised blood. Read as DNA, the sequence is TGTGCCAGCAGCCAAGGGAAGCGGCCCTATGGCTACACCTTC. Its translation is CASSQGKRPYGYTF.